A selection of T cell receptor beta chains follows, all from one sample in a study of cytomegalovirus exposure and HLA in healthy donors. TCRdb's copy holds only in-frame clones and misses some; the assay was immunoSEQ multiplex PCR. This table has under 150,000 clones, roughly 90% appearing once. The source material was PBMCs. The source of these receptors is a woman under 30 in good health and CMV-seropositive. Both conserved end residues are part of each CDR3. The listing skips clone size in some rows; elsewhere it reads once, few, many or a size class.

>TRBV7-2|TRBJ2-3|NA
CASSYGGTDTQYF
>TRBV2|TRBJ2-1|NA
CASNPDSSPNNEQFF
>TRBV9|TRBJ2-5|NA
CASSVGGSQETQYF
>TRBV5-6|TRBJ1-2|NA
CASTPFGYYGYTF
>TRBV27|TRBJ2-4|NA
CASSSDRENIQYF
>TRBV29-1|TRBJ1-2|once
CSVDRRGHGYTF
>TRBV4-1|TRBJ1-2|NA
CASSQDGQPFYGYTF
>TRBV7-2|TRBJ2-3|NA
CASSLTTLNTDTQYF
>TRBV28|TRBJ1-1|NA
CASSFRANTEAFF
>TRBV7-9|TRBJ1-5|NA
CASSLGTGTDSNQPQHF
>TRBV14|TRBJ2-3|NA
CASSQEGSGGASTDTQYF
>TRBV6-5|TRBJ2-7|NA
CASSDRIGIYEQYF
>TRBV18|TRBJ1-1|NA
CASSTKGAVTEAFF
>TRBV11-3|TRBJ1-1|NA
CASSPLSEAFF
>TRBV27|TRBJ2-1|NA
CASSLRRLGGVYNEQFF